Listed below are T cell receptor beta chains from one sample, sequenced in a study of blood T cell repertoires in COVID-19. Using immunoSEQ multiplex PCR, the repertoire was profiled, and TCRdb retains in-frame clones only, with some absent. The repertoire consists of more than 85,000 clones, with approximately 90% occurring once and the leading ten covering around 3%. Sequenced material: peripheral blood. These receptors all stem from an elderly woman with acute or convalescent COVID-19. CDR3s include the opening cysteine and the closing phenylalanine or tryptophan. The D gene is left open where the match is weak. The size of a clone is reported for some rows only, either as once, few or many, or as a class for expanded clones.

J | size | D | V | DNA | CDR3
TRBJ2-3 | - | - | TRBV29-1 | TGCAGCACCAACAGCGGTGGTAATTCAGATACGCAGTATTTT | CSTNSGGNSDTQYF
TRBJ2-1 | - | TRBD2 | TRBV2 | TGTGCCAGCAGTGGAGGACTAGCGGGGGCCTACAATGAGCAGTTCTTC | CASSGGLAGAYNEQFF
TRBJ2-1 | once | - | TRBV9 | TGTGCCAGCAGCGTCCAGGCAGGGGCCCGCAATGAGCAGTTCTTC | CASSVQAGARNEQFF
TRBJ1-1 | - | - | TRBV6-2/TRBV6-3 | TGTGCCAGCAGTTACCCGGGGTCTATGAACACTGAAGCTTTCTTT | CASSYPGSMNTEAFF
TRBJ2-7 | - | - | TRBV7-2 | TGTGCCAGCAGCCCCGACAGGCCGGGGGGCTACGAGCAGTACTTC | CASSPDRPGGYEQYF
TRBJ1-5 | - | TRBD1 | TRBV27 | TGTGCCAGCAGTATGGGGACAGGGGGACAGCCCCAGCATTTT | CASSMGTGGQPQHF
TRBJ2-4 | - | TRBD1 | TRBV4-1 | TGCGCCAGCAGCCAAGACCCACAGGGGGCCAAAAACATTCAGTACTTC | CASSQDPQGAKNIQYF
TRBJ1-2 | - | TRBD1 | TRBV28 | TGTGCCAGCAGTCGCACAGGGGGCGTCGGCTACACCTTC | CASSRTGGVGYTF
TRBJ2-1 | - | TRBD2 | TRBV29-1 | TGCAGCGTTGGCTGGGGGGGCTACAATGAGCAGTTCTTC | CSVGWGGYNEQFF
TRBJ1-5 | - | - | TRBV28 | TGTGCCAGCAGTGTCCAGGGGCGCGGCAATCAGCCCCAGCATTTT | CASSVQGRGNQPQHF
TRBJ2-2 | - | TRBD2 | TRBV9 | TGTGCCAGCAGCGTAGGGACTAGCGGGGGGCCCGGGGAGCTGTTTTTT | CASSVGTSGGPGELFF
TRBJ2-3 | once | TRBD2 | TRBV6-8 | TGTGCCAGCAGTAAACCTACTAGCGGGGTTTCAGATACGCAGTATTTT | CASSKPTSGVSDTQYF
TRBJ2-7 | - | - | TRBV10-3 | TGTGCCATCAGTGAGCCTCAGACAGCTATCGGCGAGCAGTACTTC | CAISEPQTAIGEQYF
TRBJ1-5 | - | TRBD1 | TRBV5-8 | TGTGCCAGCAGTTGGGACAGATATCAGCCCCAGCATTTT | CASSWDRYQPQHF
TRBJ1-2 | - | TRBD1 | TRBV7-9 | TGTGCCAGCAGCTTAGGGGTAGGGGGCCTTGAGGGCTACACCTTC | CASSLGVGGLEGYTF
TRBJ1-5 | - | - | TRBV20-1 | TGCAGTGCTAGTAACAGGCCCAATCAGCCCCAGCATTTT | CSASNRPNQPQHF
TRBJ1-2 | once | - | TRBV10-3 | TGTGCCACTGCCGGACAGAACTATGGAGGCTACACCTTC | CATAGQNYGGYTF
TRBJ1-3 | - | - | TRBV28 | TGTGCCAGCAGTCCGTCCGGGGGAAACACCATATATTTT | CASSPSGGNTIYF
TRBJ1-2 | - | - | TRBV6-5 | TGTGCCAGCAGTACTCACAGGTTGGATGGCTACACCTTC | CASSTHRLDGYTF
TRBJ2-1 | once | - | TRBV18 | TGTGCCAGCTCACCCAATTTCGCTCAGGGCAATGAGCAGTTCTTC | CASSPNFAQGNEQFF
TRBJ1-5 | - | - | TRBV6-6 | TGTGCCAGCAGTTATGGAGGGGCCCAGGATCAGCCCCAGCATTTT | CASSYGGAQDQPQHF
TRBJ1-2 | - | TRBD1 | TRBV7-9 | TGTGCCAGCAGCCAGAGTCACAGGGGAGCCTATGGCTACACCTTC | CASSQSHRGAYGYTF
TRBJ1-1 | - | TRBD1 | TRBV28 | TGTGCCAGCAGTGGGACAGGGGGGTTTTACACTGAAGCTTTCTTT | CASSGTGGFYTEAFF
TRBJ1-1 | - | - | TRBV24-1 | TGTGCCACCAGGGGGGGAGGTCGCACTGAAGCTTTCTTT | CATRGGGRTEAFF
TRBJ2-3 | - | TRBD2 | TRBV7-9 | TGTGCCAGCAGCTTAGCGATGAGGCGACTAGCGCTCGGCACAGATACGCAGTATTTT | CASSLAMRRLALGTDTQYF
TRBJ2-5 | - | TRBD2 | TRBV7-7 | TGTGCTAGCAGCCCCGGGGGGGGGCGAACGGAGACCCAGTACTTC | CASSPGGGRTETQYF
TRBJ2-1 | - | TRBD2 | TRBV10-3 | TGTGCCATCAGCCGACTAGCAGATGAGCAGTTCTTC | CAISRLADEQFF
TRBJ2-2 | - | TRBD1 | TRBV24-1 | TGTGCCACCAGCCTCGCCAGGGGGCGCTTAACCGGGGAGCTGTTTTTT | CATSLARGRLTGELFF
TRBJ1-2 | few | - | TRBV6-5 | TGTGCCAGCAGCTGGACAGATAACTATGGCTACACCTTC | CASSWTDNYGYTF
TRBJ2-2 | - | TRBD2 | TRBV3-1/TRBV3-2 | TGTGCCAGCAGCCAAGTCAGCGGGGGCACCGGGGAGCTGTTTTTT | CASSQVSGGTGELFF
TRBJ1-2 | - | - | TRBV19 | TGTGCCAGTAGTATAACCGGACAGATTCAGGGCTACACCTTC | CASSITGQIQGYTF
TRBJ2-7 | - | - | TRBV5-1 | TGCGCCAGCAGCCAACAGCAGGGCGAGCAGTACTTC | CASSQQQGEQYF
TRBJ1-2 | - | - | TRBV5-1 | TGCGCCAGCAGCCCCGTCCCGGGGGGAGACTATGGCTACACCTTC | CASSPVPGGDYGYTF
TRBJ2-6 | many | - | TRBV9 | TGTGCCAGCAGCTTCAACTCTGGGGCCAACGTCCTGACTTTC | CASSFNSGANVLTF
TRBJ1-2 | - | TRBD1 | TRBV27 | TGTGCCAGCAGTACCGACAGGGTGGGGTATGGCTACACCTTC | CASSTDRVGYGYTF
TRBJ2-2 | - | - | TRBV6-5 | TGTGCCAGCAGTTACGGCAGGGTTATGTCCGGGGAGCTGTTTTTT | CASSYGRVMSGELFF